The 29 T cell receptor beta chains presented below share a single source sample, sequenced in a study of blood T cell repertoires in COVID-19 (dated by TCRdb to between 2020 and 2021). Libraries were made using the immunoSEQ multiplex PCR assay. TCRdb limited this immuneACCESS table to in-frame rearrangements with V and J called. A share of clones is missing; checked studies link under half to unresolved V genes, and the rest is unexplained. The sample data list under 200,000 clones, and approximately 87% of these were observed just once. Together, the top ten hold 10% of the sample. Sequences were obtained from peripheral blood. These TCRs come from an older woman with COVID-19, enrolled during active disease.

The chain's CDR3 is CASSADRESTDTQYF. The CDR3 region has the DNA TGTGCCAGCAGTGCTGACAGAGAAAGCACAGATACGCAGTATTTT. This chain joins TRBV2 and TRBJ2-3; possibly TRBD1 for D (5 bases). V lost 4 bases and J lost 0, with 11 bases in between. Germline lookup yields CDR1 SNHLY and CDR2 FYNNEI. This CDR3 has 15 amino acids.

DNA of the CDR3: TGCGCCAGCAGCCAAGGGAGAGGGGGAAGGGGTGGCTACACCTTC. Translating it yields CASSQGRGGRGGYTF. The chain is built from TRBV4-1 and TRBJ1-2; TRBD1 is a possible D gene (6 bases). The CDR3 is made up of 15 amino acids. Trimming pared 1 base from V and 7 bases from J, leaving 16 bases between. The germline gives CDR1 MGHRA, CDR2 YSYEKL.

This chain connects TRBV2 to TRBJ2-5; possibly TRBD2 for D (7 bases). Looked up from germline, CDR1 is SNHLY and CDR2 is FYNNEI. This CDR3 contains 14 residues. V was cut by 3 bases and J by 5 bases, with 13 bases left in between. CDR3 in amino acids: CASSETGRGETQYF. The CDR3 nucleotides read TGTGCCAGCAGTGAGACGGGGAGGGGGGAGACCCAGTACTTC.

The chain carries TRBV24-1 and TRBJ1-1; D is undetermined. Germline values: CDR1 KGHDR, CDR2 SFDVKD. The CDR3 sequence is 15 residues long. V was shortened by 2 bases and J by 0 bases, with 9 bases between the two germline ends. The CDR3, as DNA: TGTGCCACCAGTGATTCTCGGGTACTGAACACTGAAGCTTTCTTT. It is translated as CATSDSRVLNTEAFF.

The chain has TRBV3-1 (or the pseudogene TRBV3-2) and TRBJ1-1; D not certain. Germline loops: CDR1 LGHDT, CDR2 YNNKEL (reference sequence). The length of the CDR3 is 14 residues. V lost 4 bases and J lost 11, with 20 bases in between. In DNA, the CDR3 is TGTGCCAGCAGCCGCCAGCAGCGTGTTAGCCTGGCTTTCTTT. This sequence encodes CASSRQQRVSLAFF.

CDR3: CSLYGDSSNYGYTF. The CDR3 DNA reads as TGCAGCTTATACGGGGACTCATCTAACTATGGCTACACCTTC. This rearrangement joins TRBV29-1 to TRBJ1-2, with D possibly matching TRBD1 (5 bases). V dropped 8 bases and J dropped 0 bases, with 16 bases sitting between them. Germline V gene lookup returns CDR1 SQVTM and CDR2 ANQGSEA. The CDR3 is 14 residues long.

This clone was counted a few times. The chain has TRBV15 and TRBJ1-4, with D possibly being TRBD1 (5 bases). CDR3 length: 16 amino acids. Trimming left V 5 bases short and J 4 bases short, with 17 bases between. Germline CDR1 reads LNHNV; CDR2 reads YYDKDF (reference sequence). The CDR3 coding sequence is TGTGCCACCAGCTTAGGGTGGGGGGGTGTTAATGAAAAACTGTTTTTT. This encodes CATSLGWGGVNEKLFF.

The rearrangement links TRBV2 to TRBJ1-6, with D maybe TRBD1 (5 bases). Germline V lookup: CDR1 SNHLY, CDR2 FYNNEI. Trimming removed 7 bases from V and 4 bases from J, with 8 bases in between. The CDR3 extends over 13 amino acids. CDR3: CASNPGYNSPLHF. CDR3 bases: TGTGCCAGCAACCCAGGGTATAATTCACCCCTCCACTTT.

The chain combines TRBV3-1 (or the pseudogene TRBV3-2) with TRBJ1-1, with a weak D call TRBD1 (5 bases). Germline CDR1 reads LGHDT; CDR2 reads YNNKEL (reference sequence). The CDR3 runs 12 residues. The ends were cut back, 3 bases at V and 4 bases at J, with 6 bases in the middle. The CDR3 coding sequence is TGTGCCAGCAGCCACGGGGGCACTGAAGCTTTCTTT. It yields the protein CASSHGGTEAFF.

The rearrangement links TRBV12-5 to TRBJ1-5; D might be TRBD1 (6 bases). Deletions cut 10 bases from V and 7 bases from J, with 29 bases between. The CDR3 has 17 amino acids. Germline V lookup: CDR1 LGHNT, CDR2 FRNRAP. The CDR3 region has the DNA TGTGCTACCGATCTCTTCCGGGACATTGCCTTGGGGCAGCCCCAGCATTTT. Protein: CATDLFRDIALGQPQHF.

This chain links TRBV5-6 with TRBJ2-7; unclear D gene. Deletions cut 0 bases from V and 0 bases from J, with 13 bases between. The CDR3 runs to 16 residues. Germline CDR1 and CDR2: SGHDT and YYEEEE. CDR3: CASSLGWAGSSYEQYF. The CDR3 DNA follows: TGTGCCAGCAGCTTGGGGTGGGCAGGTAGCTCCTACGAGCAGTACTTC.

This rearrangement joins TRBV6-6 to TRBJ1-1; D gene uncertain. The germline CDR1 and CDR2 sequences are MNHNY and SVGAGI (reference sequence). Trimming shortened V by 0 bases and J by 1 base, and 9 bases separated the two germline ends. This CDR3 has 15 residues. Here the CDR3 DNA reads TGTGCCAGCAGTTACTCGAGGCGGAAGAACACTGAAGCTTTCTTT. It is translated as CASSYSRRKNTEAFF.

This clone has just a few counts. The chain is built from TRBV13 and TRBJ2-1; 7 bases match TRBD1. Trimming removed 5 bases from V and 0 bases from J; junction bases left unmatched: 13. The CDR3 loop spans 18 amino acids. The germline gives CDR1 PRHDT, CDR2 FYEKMQ (reference sequence). DNA of the CDR3: TGTGCCAGCAGCGCCCAGGGGATGGGACAGAGCTCCTACAATGAGCAGTTCTTC. Translated: CASSAQGMGQSSYNEQFF.

J is TRBJ1-1 and V is TRBV2; 9 bases are a match to TRBD1. This CDR3 has 15 residues. The germline V gene encodes CDR1 SNHLY and CDR2 FYNNEI. Losses at the gene ends were 6 bases for V and 6 bases for J; bases not matched to a gene: 11. The CDR3: CASREPGQGVAEAFF. The CDR3 nucleotides are TGTGCCAGCAGGGAACCGGGACAGGGTGTCGCTGAAGCTTTCTTT.

The rearrangement links TRBV5-4 to TRBJ1-3; tentative D call: TRBD1 (5 bases). V was clipped by 0 bases and J by 4 bases, with 11 bases between them. CDR3 length equals 15 residues. Germline V gene sequence: CDR1 SGHNT, CDR2 YYREEE (reference sequence). The CDR3 region is CASSLEGARGNTIYF. The CDR3 bases are TGTGCCAGCAGCTTGGAAGGGGCGCGGGGAAACACCATATATTTT.

The V gene is TRBV6-7, the J gene TRBJ1-2; unclear D gene. TRBV6-7 belongs to the ORF category, with a function that is uncertain. V was shortened by 0 bases and J by 5 bases, with 13 bases between the two germline ends. There are 15 residues in the CDR3. For the CDR3, the DNA is TGTGCCAGCAGTTACTCGAGGTCGGGGTCTTATGGCTACACCTTC. It specifies CASSYSRSGSYGYTF.

The gene calls are TRBV2 and TRBJ1-1, with D unclear. V lost 6 bases and J 1 base, leaving 9 bases between the germline ends. Germline lookup yields CDR1 SNHLY and CDR2 FYNNEI. CDR3 length: 13 amino acids. DNA for the CDR3: TGTGCCAGCAGCCAACGCGAGAACACTGAAGCTTTCTTT. It yields the protein CASSQRENTEAFF.

This rearrangement joins TRBV19 to TRBJ1-5; D not resolved. CDR1 is LNHDA, CDR2 SQIVND, per germline (reference sequence). The germline V and J ends were trimmed by 6 bases and 1 base, with 10 bases remaining between them. The CDR3 consists of 14 residues. The CDR3 nucleotides are TGTGCCAGTAGGGGCCCTTTGAGCAATCAGCCCCAGCATTTT. As protein: CASRGPLSNQPQHF.

The J gene is TRBJ1-3, the V gene TRBV7-8; 10 nucleotides align to TRBD1. V dropped 9 bases and J dropped 4; count of bases not matched to a gene: 3. Germline CDR1 and CDR2: SGHVS and FQNEAQ. The CDR3 is 13 amino acids. DNA for the CDR3: TGTGCCAGTCGGACAGGGGGAGGAAACACCATATATTTT. This translates into CASRTGGGNTIYF.

The J gene is TRBJ2-1, the V gene TRBV7-8; 10 bases map to TRBD2. Looked up from germline, CDR1 is SGHVS and CDR2 is FQNEAQ. The CDR3 consists of 15 residues. J lost 2 bases, V lost 7 bases, and 5 bases had no gene match. CDR3 DNA: TGTGCCAGCAACGGAGCGGGGGGGCCCTACAATGAGCAGTTCTTC. Translation: CASNGAGGPYNEQFF.

The J gene is TRBJ1-1, the V gene TRBV11-2; D is perhaps TRBD1 (6 bases). With 3 bases removed from V and 4 bases from J, the gap between germline ends came to 15 bases. This CDR3 is built from 15 residues. Germline CDR1 and CDR2: SGHAT and FQNNGV. In DNA, the CDR3 is TGTGCCAGCAGCTTCAGGGGTGGGACGACCACTGAAGCTTTCTTT. Amino acid sequence: CASSFRGGTTTEAFF.

The V and J genes are TRBV6-4 and TRBJ1-6; possibly TRBD1 for D (5 bases). Trimming stripped 6 bases from V and 5 bases from J, with 11 bases between. The CDR3 has 14 residues. Germline CDR1 reads MRHNA; CDR2 reads SNTAGT. The CDR3 DNA reads as TGTGCCAGCAGCCGGGGGGAGGATAATTCACCCCTCCACTTT. Its protein is CASSRGEDNSPLHF.

The CDR3 sequence: CATSGQVSSYEQYF. The CDR3, as DNA: TGTGCCACTTCCGGACAGGTGAGCTCCTACGAGCAGTACTTC. This chain connects TRBV19 to TRBJ2-7; 7 bases map to TRBD1. This CDR3 has 14 amino acids. The germline gives CDR1 LNHDA, CDR2 SQIVND (reference sequence). Losses at the gene ends were 10 bases for V and 0 bases for J; bases not matched to a gene: 9.

The chain is built from TRBV27 and TRBJ2-3; 7 positions match TRBD1. The germline CDR1 and CDR2 sequences are MNHEY and SMNVEV (reference sequence). This CDR3 has 14 amino acids. After removal of 8 bases from V and 2 bases from J, the junction contained 7 bases not matched to a gene. Written as DNA, the CDR3 is TGTGCCAGCGGGCGACAGGGTCCCACAGATACGCAGTATTTT. This translates into CASGRQGPTDTQYF.

The rearrangement links TRBV6-5 to TRBJ1-5, with D unclear. Germline-derived CDR1 and CDR2 are MNHEY and SVGAGI. Trimming stripped 4 bases from V and 7 bases from J, with 11 bases between. The CDR3 sequence is 13 residues long. In DNA, the CDR3 is TGTGCCAGCAGTTTTAGTCGGGAGCAGCCCCAGCATTTT. It yields the protein CASSFSREQPQHF.

CDR3 coding DNA: TGTGCCAGCAGCTCTCGTACCGGGACAGGGGGCTTTGGAGAAAAACTGTTTTTT. Its translation: CASSSRTGTGGFGEKLFF. The chain employs TRBV13 and TRBJ1-4, with TRBD1 matching 12 bases. The J segment lost 8 bases and the V segment lost 4 bases, leaving 14 bases of the junction unmatched. In germline, CDR1 is PRHDT, CDR2 FYEKMQ (reference sequence). The CDR3 loop spans 18 amino acids. The whole variable domain, filled in from reference TRBV13 and TRBJ1-4, reads AAGVIQSPRHLIKEKRETATLKCYPIPRHDTVYWYQQGPGQDPQFLISFYEKMQSDKGSIPDRFSAQQFSDYHSELNMSSLELGDSALYFCASSSRTGTGGFGEKLFFGSGTQLSVL.

This clone was counted a few times. The chain recombines TRBV5-1 with TRBJ2-7, with 10 bases aligning to TRBD1. The germline V gene encodes CDR1 SGHRS and CDR2 YFSETQ. V lost 4 bases to trimming and J lost 6 bases; unmatched junction nucleotides: 10. This CDR3 comprises 15 residues. CDR3 residues: CASSLGRDRGIEQYF. The CDR3 DNA reads as TGCGCCAGCAGCCTCGGCCGGGACAGGGGTATCGAGCAGTACTTC.

This chain connects TRBV12-3 or TRBV12-4 to TRBJ2-5; no definite D call. V dropped 6 bases and J dropped 5 bases, with 13 bases sitting between them. CDR3 size: 13 residues. Written as DNA, the CDR3 is TGTGCCAGCAGCCTAGGTTCAATGGAGACCCAGTACTTC. It translates to CASSLGSMETQYF.

The rearrangement links TRBV18 to TRBJ1-2; no firm D call. Trimming removed 6 bases from V and 6 bases from J, with 14 bases in between. CDR3 length equals 13 residues. Germline CDR1 reads KGHSH; CDR2 reads LQKENI. The CDR3 loop is CASSHGGLDGYTF. CDR3 bases: TGTGCCAGCTCTCACGGAGGTTTGGATGGCTACACCTTC.